This T cell receptor (beta chain) was observed in a study of T cell responses to AZD1222 COVID-19 vaccine. The study, taken as a whole, reports: At 160-218 and 743-854, vaccine-associated CD4 TCRs were dominant, and they spanned spike.

A word on this clone: Its antigen remains unknown.

Germline V lookup: CDR1 SGHKS, CDR2 YYEKEE (reference sequence). Trimming took 1 base from V and 0 from J, leaving 10 bases between them. The CDR3 is made up of 15 amino acids. Using immunoSEQ multiplex PCR, the repertoire was profiled, and TCRdb retains in-frame clones only, with some absent. The table records some 70,000 clones, roughly 84% of them present only once. The starting material was peripheral blood, obtained on day 0 of AZD1222 vaccination. This receptor was identified in an adult in good health. The chain has TRBV5-5 and TRBJ2-5, with D hard to call. CDR3 loop: CASSLRTWYQETQYF. CDR3 nucleotide sequence: TGTGCCAGCAGCTTGAGAACTTGGTACCAAGAGACCCAGTACTTC. The variable domain in full, completed from reference TRBV5-5 and TRBJ2-5, reads DAGVTQSPTHLIKTRGQQVTLRCSPISGHKSVSWYQQVLGQGPQFIFQYYEKEERGRGNFPDRFSARQFPNYSSELNVNALLLGDSALYLCASSLRTWYQETQYFGPGTRLLVL.